These 10 T cell receptor beta chains were sequenced from one sample in a study of shared clonotypes between healthy human individuals. The assay was immunoSEQ multiplex PCR, and TCRdb's table has in-frame clones only and misses some. This sample has more than 2,000,000 clones, with 85% to 95% found just once. Sequenced: naive CD4+ T cells sorted from blood. Subset reported: CD45RA+ positively selected. The origin of the receptors is a man aged 18 to 29 in good health.

V gene TRBV19 combines with J gene TRBJ2-1; D is possibly TRBD1 (6 bases). The germline gives CDR1 LNHDA, CDR2 SQIVND (reference sequence). Deletions cut 6 bases from V and 2 bases from J, with 17 bases between. The CDR3 has 16 amino acids. CDR3 nucleotides: TGTGCCAGTAGACAAAGAACAGGGCTAACCTACAATGAGCAGTTCTTC. It codes for CASRQRTGLTYNEQFF.

V usage is TRBV4-1 and J usage is TRBJ1-1, with D possibly being TRBD1 (6 bases). The V gene lost 3 bases and the J gene lost 5 bases, with 16 bases spanning the gap. Germline CDR1 MGHRA, CDR2 YSYEKL. The CDR3 runs to 15 residues. CDR3 sequence (DNA): TGCGCCAGCAGCCAGAACCGGGACACAACGACTGAAGCTTTCTTT. This encodes CASSQNRDTTTEAFF.

This clone was found a few times. This chain connects TRBV6-6 to TRBJ1-4; D possibly corresponds to TRBD1 (5 bases). Deletions cut 0 bases from V and 11 bases from J, with 10 bases between. Germline-derived CDR1 and CDR2 are MNHNY and SVGAGI (reference sequence). The length of the CDR3 is 13 residues. CDR3 bases: TGTGCCAGCAGTTACTCCCAGGGATTCAAACTGTTTTTT. Encoded protein: CASSYSQGFKLFF.

Remarks on this clone: The sample carries other DNA sequences with the same CDR3. Here the CDR3 reads CASSVDPSGGATDTQYF. CDR3 sequence (DNA): TGTGCCAGCAGCGTAGATCCTAGCGGGGGGGCCACAGATACGCAGTATTTT. The chain joins TRBV9 to TRBJ2-3; 12 nucleotides align to TRBD2. CDR1 is SGDLS, CDR2 YYNGEE, per germline. V was pared by 0 bases and J by 2 bases, with 4 bases of the junction left unmatched. This CDR3 contains 17 residues.

A single count supports this clone. J is TRBJ1-1 and V is TRBV11-2; D may be TRBD1 (5 bases). V lost 0 bases to trimming and J lost 4 bases, with 9 bases between them. Looked up from germline, CDR1 is SGHAT and CDR2 is FQNNGV. This CDR3 is built from 14 residues. The CDR3 loop is CASSLDGGATEAFF. The CDR3 DNA follows: TGTGCCAGCAGCTTAGATGGCGGGGCCACTGAAGCTTTCTTT.

The sample holds one count of this clone. The rearrangement joins TRBV2 to TRBJ1-2; possibly TRBD1 for D (6 bases). This CDR3 region has 15 residues. Germline V gene lookup returns CDR1 SNHLY and CDR2 FYNNEI. V shed 5 bases and J shed 1 base, with 14 bases lying between them. CDR3 sequence: CASSTRGQLNYGYTF. The DNA for the CDR3 is TGTGCCAGCAGTACCCGAGGACAGCTTAACTATGGCTACACCTTC.

The chain is built from TRBV29-1 and TRBJ1-4; D ambiguous. Trimming removed 4 bases from V and 5 bases from J, with 14 bases in between. This CDR3 region has 14 residues. CDR1 and CDR2 from the germline V gene are SQVTM and ANQGSEA. The CDR3 reads CSVAGREDNEKLFF. As DNA, the CDR3 is TGCAGCGTTGCGGGGAGGGAGGACAATGAAAAACTGTTTTTT.

The rearrangement uses TRBV21-1 and TRBJ2-2; the table names TRBD2, a call not compared with the DNA. TRBV21-1 has pseudogene status. The CDR3 has 14 amino acids. This chain's CDR3 is CASSRDYPGGELFF. The DNA for the CDR3 is TGTGCCAGCAGCCGGGACTATCCCGGCGGGGAGCTGTTTTTT.

The chain combines TRBV5-1 with TRBJ1-1, with D uncertain. Germline CDR1 is SGHRS and CDR2 is YFSETQ. V was pared by 4 bases and J by 4 bases, with 20 bases between. The CDR3 is 16 residues long. The CDR3 reads CASSIQPGGVSTEAFF. The CDR3 DNA sequence: TGCGCCAGCAGCATACAGCCCGGTGGGGTGAGCACTGAAGCTTTCTTT.

This clone was seen just once. The V call is TRBV5-5, the J call TRBJ2-7; maybe TRBD2 (5 bases). Between the trimmed V and J ends, which lost 0 bases and 0 bases, there was a span of 13 bases. Germline lookup yields CDR1 SGHKS and CDR2 YYEKEE (reference sequence). The CDR3 consists of 16 residues. The chain's CDR3 is CASSLVVAGNSYEQYF. As DNA, the CDR3 is TGTGCCAGCAGCTTGGTTGTCGCCGGGAACTCCTACGAGCAGTACTTC.